This TCR beta chain was documented in a study of cytomegalovirus exposure and HLA in healthy donors. The study, taken as a whole, reports: The authors listed some 150 TCR beta chains as cytomegalovirus-associated.

The CDR3 has 15 residues. Germline V gene lookup returns CDR1 LNHDA and CDR2 SQIVND (reference sequence). J gave up 5 bases and V 5 bases, and 4 bases lay outside the gene matches. Regarding this clone: Its target is not known.

The PCR ran on 60 Vbeta and 13 Jbeta primers. Original analysis: An analysis that came later counted 70 million to 100 million unique TCR beta chains, roughly 11 million shared. Using immunoSEQ multiplex PCR, the repertoire was profiled, and TCRdb retains in-frame clones only, with some absent. The V and J calls and clone size were taken over from that table, and D and trimming were inferred from the DNA. The top ten hold about 1% of the sample, which has approximately 150,000 clones, around 80% seen once. The sequenced sample consisted of PBMCs. This receptor was obtained from a woman between 40 and 50 years old in good health and CMV-seronegative. V usage is TRBV19 and J usage is TRBJ2-3, with 13 bases fitting TRBD2. CDR3 residues: CASSGRTSGRDTQYF. CDR3 in DNA: TGTGCCAGTAGTGGCCGGACTAGCGGGAGAGATACGCAGTATTTT.